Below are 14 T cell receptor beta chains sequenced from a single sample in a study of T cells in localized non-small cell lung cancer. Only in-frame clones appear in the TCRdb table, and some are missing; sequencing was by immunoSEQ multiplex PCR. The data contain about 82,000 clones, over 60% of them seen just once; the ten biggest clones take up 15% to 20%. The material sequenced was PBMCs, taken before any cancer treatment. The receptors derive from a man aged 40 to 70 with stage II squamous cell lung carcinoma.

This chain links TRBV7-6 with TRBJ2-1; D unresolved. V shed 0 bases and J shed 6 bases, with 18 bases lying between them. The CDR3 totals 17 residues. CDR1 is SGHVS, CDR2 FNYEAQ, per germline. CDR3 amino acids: CASSLAAGTPLVNEQFF. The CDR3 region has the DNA TGTGCCAGCAGCTTAGCGGCAGGAACTCCCTTGGTCAATGAGCAGTTCTTC.

The CDR3 DNA follows: TGTGCCAGCAGCTCAGTCGACAGGAGCAATCAGCCCCAGCATTTT. Protein sequence: CASSSVDRSNQPQHF. The rearrangement uses TRBV7-3 and TRBJ1-5, with a weak D call TRBD1 (6 bases). V lost 4 bases and J lost 1, with 11 bases in between. Germline CDR1 reads SGHTA; CDR2 reads FQGTGA. This CDR3 is built from 15 residues.

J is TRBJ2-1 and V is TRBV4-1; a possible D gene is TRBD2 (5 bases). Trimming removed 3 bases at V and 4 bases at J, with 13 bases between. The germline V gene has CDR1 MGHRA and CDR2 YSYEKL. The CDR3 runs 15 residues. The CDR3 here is CASSQHFTGYNEQFF. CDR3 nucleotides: TGCGCCAGCAGCCAGCACTTTACGGGGTACAATGAGCAGTTCTTC.

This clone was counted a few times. CDR3 bases: TGTGCCAGCAGCTTAGATCTTCCTGGGACGAACACCGGGGAGCTGTTTTTT. Protein product: CASSLDLPGTNTGELFF. The chain links TRBV11-3 to TRBJ2-2, with D unclear. Germline V gene sequence: CDR1 SGHNT, CDR2 YENEEA. Trimming removed 0 bases from V and 0 bases from J, with 11 bases in between. The CDR3 contains 17 residues. The full variable domain, with the rest looked up from reference TRBV11-3 and TRBJ2-2, is EAGVVQSPRYKIIEKKQPVAFWCNPISGHNTLYWYLQNLGQGPELLIRYENEEAVDDSQLPKDRFSAERLKGVDSTLKIQPAELGDSAVYLCASSLDLPGTNTGELFFGEGSRLTVL.

CDR3 DNA sequence: TGTGCCAGCAGTGTCCCTCGGCAGGGTAGGACAGATACGCAGTATTTT. It is translated as CASSVPRQGRTDTQYF. The chain carries TRBV2 and TRBJ2-3, with TRBD1 as a possible D gene (5 bases). Trimming took 4 bases from V and 3 from J, leaving 17 bases between them. Germline loops: CDR1 SNHLY, CDR2 FYNNEI. This CDR3 contains 16 residues.

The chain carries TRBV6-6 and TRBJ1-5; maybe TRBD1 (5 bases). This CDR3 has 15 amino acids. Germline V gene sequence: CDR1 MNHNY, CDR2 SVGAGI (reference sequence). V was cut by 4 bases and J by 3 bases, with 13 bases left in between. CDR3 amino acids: CASSSTDSLNQPQHF. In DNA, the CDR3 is TGTGCCAGCAGTTCCACTGACAGTCTCAATCAGCCCCAGCATTTT.

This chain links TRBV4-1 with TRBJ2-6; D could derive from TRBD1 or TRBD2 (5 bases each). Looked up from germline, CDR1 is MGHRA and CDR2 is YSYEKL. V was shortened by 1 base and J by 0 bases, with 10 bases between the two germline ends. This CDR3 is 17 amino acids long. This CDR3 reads CASSQVEGSSGANVLTF. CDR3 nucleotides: TGCGCCAGCAGCCAAGTCGAGGGGAGCTCTGGGGCCAACGTCCTGACTTTC.

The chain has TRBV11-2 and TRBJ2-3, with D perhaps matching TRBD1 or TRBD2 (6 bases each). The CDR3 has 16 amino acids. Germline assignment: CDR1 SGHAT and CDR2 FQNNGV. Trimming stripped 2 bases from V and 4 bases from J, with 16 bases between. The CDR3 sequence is CASSLNRVWGADTQYF. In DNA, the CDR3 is TGTGCCAGCAGCTTAAACAGGGTTTGGGGGGCAGATACGCAGTATTTT.

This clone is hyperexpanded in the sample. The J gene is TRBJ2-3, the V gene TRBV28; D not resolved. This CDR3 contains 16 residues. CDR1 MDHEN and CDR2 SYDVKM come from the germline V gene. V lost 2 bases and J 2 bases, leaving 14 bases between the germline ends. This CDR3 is CASSLIGRTLTDTQYF. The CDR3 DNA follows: TGTGCCAGCAGTTTAATTGGCAGGACCCTCACAGATACGCAGTATTTT.

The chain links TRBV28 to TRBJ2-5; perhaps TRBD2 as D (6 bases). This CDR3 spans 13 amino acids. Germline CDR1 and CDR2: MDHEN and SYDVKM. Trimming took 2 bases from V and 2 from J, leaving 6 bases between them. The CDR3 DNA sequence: TGTGCCAGCAGTTTACTAGCGCAAGAGACCCAGTACTTC. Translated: CASSLLAQETQYF.

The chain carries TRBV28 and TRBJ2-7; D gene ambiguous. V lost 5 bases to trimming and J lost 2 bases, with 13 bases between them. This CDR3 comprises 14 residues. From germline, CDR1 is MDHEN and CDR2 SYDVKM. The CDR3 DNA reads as TGTGCCAGCAGTATCAGTCTCGAGGCCTACGAGCAGTACTTC. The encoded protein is CASSISLEAYEQYF.

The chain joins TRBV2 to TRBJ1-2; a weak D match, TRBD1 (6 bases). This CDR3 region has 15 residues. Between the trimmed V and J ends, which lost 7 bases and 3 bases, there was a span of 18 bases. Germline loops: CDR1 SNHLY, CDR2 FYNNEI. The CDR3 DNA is TGTGCCAGCATCCTGGGGGTAGGACAGCACTATGGCTACACCTTC. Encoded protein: CASILGVGQHYGYTF.

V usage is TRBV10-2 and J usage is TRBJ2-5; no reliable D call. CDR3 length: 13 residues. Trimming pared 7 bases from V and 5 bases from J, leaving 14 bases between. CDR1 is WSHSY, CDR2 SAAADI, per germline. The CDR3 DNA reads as TGCGCCAGCAAGGAAGGTAGTTCTGAGACCCAGTACTTC. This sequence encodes CASKEGSSETQYF.

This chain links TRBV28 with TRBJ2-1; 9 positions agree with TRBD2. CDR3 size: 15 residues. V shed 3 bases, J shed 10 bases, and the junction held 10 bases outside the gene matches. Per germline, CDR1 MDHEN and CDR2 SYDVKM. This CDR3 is CASSFSSGGPLEQFF. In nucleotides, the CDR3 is TGTGCCAGCAGTTTCTCCAGCGGGGGGCCCTTAGAGCAGTTCTTC. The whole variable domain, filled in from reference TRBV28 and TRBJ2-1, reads DVKVTQSSRYLVKRTGEKVFLECVQDMDHENMFWYRQDPGLGLRLIYFSYDVKMKEKGDIPEGYSVSREKKERFSLILESASTNQTSMYLCASSFSSGGPLEQFFGPGTRLTVL.